The table lists the clone carrying this T cell receptor (beta chain) with a few counts. Its antigen is currently unknown. The CDR3 runs 15 residues. The germline V gene encodes CDR1 SQVTM and CDR2 ANQGSEA. The V end was cut by 5 bases, the J end by 3 bases, with 17 bases between. The data stem from a study of CD8 T cells in ankylosing spondylitis. TCRdb reprocessed the 5' RACE reads via MiXCR and lists one record per CDR3 protein. In the table there are 200,000 to 250,000 distinct CDR3 sequences, 15% to 20% of which are singletons. Findings and limits, study-wide: Seven or eight highly homologous variants formed a TCR beta motif that appeared characteristic of ankylosing spondylitis blood. From matched ankylosing spondylitis synovial fluid, disease-linked clones were reportedly recovered at significantly enriched levels.

This chain uses TRBV29-1 with TRBJ1-3, with D unclear. The sequenced material came from blood, either unsorted or a sorted T cell fraction (not recorded which). The TCR was taken from a male donor with ankylosing spondylitis. DNA of the CDR3: TGCAGCGTTACGTGGCCACGTAGGGTTGGAAACACCATATATTTT. Translated: CSVTWPRRVGNTIYF. Full variable domain (missing parts from reference TRBV29-1 and TRBJ1-3): SAVISQKPSRDICQRGTSLTIQCQVDSQVTMMFWYRQQPGQSLTLIATANQGSEATYESGFVIDKFPISRPNLTFSTLTVSNMSPEDSSIYLCSVTWPRRVGNTIYFGEGSWLTVV.